This T cell receptor beta chain was sequenced for a study of identical twins. TCRdb called the 5' RACE reads again in MiXCR, with one record for every CDR3 protein. The sample shows about 890,000 distinct CDR3 sequences, 9% to 15% of them seen only once. As for this clonotype: At one end, the junction sequence differs from germline, possibly due to a read error.

Germline assignment: CDR1 KGHSH and CDR2 LQKENI. The CDR3 length is 15 residues. This same sample was also taken into another study, of yellow fever vaccine responses in identical twins.

Material for sequencing was PBMCs. The chain combines TRBV18 with TRBJ2-7; D is undetermined. The sequence came from a woman between 18 and 29 years old in good health. CDR3 loop: CASSPEVKSSNEQYF. Here the CDR3 DNA reads TGTGCCAGCTCACCAGAGGTAAAGAGCTCCAACGAGCAGTACTTC.